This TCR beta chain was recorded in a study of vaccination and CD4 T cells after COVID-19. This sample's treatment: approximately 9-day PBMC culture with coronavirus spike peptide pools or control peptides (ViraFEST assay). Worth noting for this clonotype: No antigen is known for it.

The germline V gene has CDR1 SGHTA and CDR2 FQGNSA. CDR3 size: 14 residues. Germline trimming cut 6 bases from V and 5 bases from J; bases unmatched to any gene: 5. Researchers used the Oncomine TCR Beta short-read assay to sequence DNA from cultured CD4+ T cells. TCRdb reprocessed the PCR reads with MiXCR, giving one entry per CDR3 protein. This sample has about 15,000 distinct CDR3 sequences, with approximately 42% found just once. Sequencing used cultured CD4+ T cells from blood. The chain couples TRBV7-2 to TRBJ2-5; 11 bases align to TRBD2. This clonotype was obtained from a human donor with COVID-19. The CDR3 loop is CASRLAGGRETQYF. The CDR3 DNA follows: TGTGCCAGCAGGCTAGCGGGGGGCAGGGAGACCCAGTACTTC.